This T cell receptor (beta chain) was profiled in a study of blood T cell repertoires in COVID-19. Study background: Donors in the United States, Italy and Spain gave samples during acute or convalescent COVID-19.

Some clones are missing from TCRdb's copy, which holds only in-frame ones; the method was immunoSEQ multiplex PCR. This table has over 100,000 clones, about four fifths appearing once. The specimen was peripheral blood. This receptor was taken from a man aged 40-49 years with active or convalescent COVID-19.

The CDR3 spells CASSPGQVAGYTF. For the CDR3, the DNA is TGTGCCAGCAGCCCCGGACAAGTCGCTGGCTACACCTTC. This chain uses TRBV3-1 (or the pseudogene TRBV3-2) with TRBJ1-2; tentative D call: TRBD1 (5 bases). The CDR3 extends over 13 amino acids. Trimming left V 4 bases short and J 7 bases short, with 13 bases between. Per the germline V gene, CDR1 is LGHDT and CDR2 is YNNKEL (reference sequence).